Shown below are 15 T cell receptor beta chains from a single sample sequenced in a study of blood T cell repertoires in COVID-19. Method: immunoSEQ multiplex PCR; TCRdb's copy keeps in-frame clones and lacks some. The sample yields fewer than 300,000 clones, roughly 90% seen once. The sequenced material came from PBMCs or T cells enriched from blood (not recorded which). The receptors shown here come from a woman between 25 and 40 years old who had recovered from COVID-19.

This chain connects TRBV7-9 to TRBJ1-3; D may be TRBD1 (5 bases). V shed 9 bases and J shed 0 bases, with 9 bases lying between them. CDR3 length equals 13 residues. The germline gives CDR1 SEHNR, CDR2 FQNEAQ (reference sequence). CDR3 bases: TGTGCCAGTCGACAGCTCTCTGGAAACACCATATATTTT. Translation gives CASRQLSGNTIYF.

The chain recombines TRBV5-4 with TRBJ2-1; 8 bases agree with TRBD2. The CDR3 extends over 15 amino acids. Germline loops: CDR1 SGHNT, CDR2 YYREEE (reference sequence). V shed 3 bases, J shed 2 bases, and the junction held 4 bases outside the gene matches. CDR3 sequence (DNA): TGTGCCAGCAGCTCGTCGGGACTAGCCTACAATGAGCAGTTCTTC. It is translated as CASSSSGLAYNEQFF.

The rearrangement links TRBV5-5 to TRBJ2-1, with 9 positions matching TRBD1. CDR3 length: 16 residues. Germline V gene lookup returns CDR1 SGHKS and CDR2 YYEKEE (reference sequence). The ends lost 0 bases at V and 7 bases at J; junction bases unmatched: 8. For the CDR3, the DNA is TGTGCCAGCAGCTTGGGGGGGACAGGGTTTACGAATGAGCAGTTCTTC. This sequence encodes CASSLGGTGFTNEQFF.

This chain links TRBV15 with TRBJ1-1, with unresolved D. V dropped 2 bases and J dropped 3 bases, with 7 bases sitting between them. Germline V lookup: CDR1 LNHNV, CDR2 YYDKDF (reference sequence). CDR3 length equals 13 residues. CDR3 bases: TGTGCCACCAGCAGAAAAGAGGACACTGAAGCTTTCTTT. This codes for CATSRKEDTEAFF.

The V gene is TRBV7-9, the J gene TRBJ2-1; the match to TRBD2 covers 7 bases. Germline CDR1 and CDR2: SEHNR and FQNEAQ (reference sequence). The ends lost 2 bases at V and 2 bases at J; junction bases unmatched: 6. This CDR3 is 16 amino acids long. This CDR3 is CASSLSGRGTYNEQFF. CDR3 nucleotide sequence: TGTGCCAGCAGCTTAAGTGGGAGGGGAACCTACAATGAGCAGTTCTTC.

This clone was seen only a few times. The CDR3: CASSRDRGDTQYF. The CDR3, as DNA: TGCGCCAGCAGCCGAGACAGGGGAGATACGCAGTATTTT. The gene calls are TRBV5-1 and TRBJ2-3; 8 bases match TRBD1. CDR3 length equals 13 residues. V lost 4 bases and J lost 5; bases outside the gene matches: 3. Germline V lookup: CDR1 SGHRS, CDR2 YFSETQ.

This clone was counted ten times or more. The chain carries TRBV6-5 and TRBJ2-7; 9 nucleotides match TRBD1. V was pared by 5 bases and J by 5 bases, with 7 bases of the junction left unmatched. Germline V gene data show CDR1 as MNHEY and CDR2 as SVGAGI. This CDR3 is 14 amino acids long. The CDR3 bases are TGTGCCAGCAGTCGCCGGGACAGGGTCCACGAGCAGTACTTC. Translated: CASSRRDRVHEQYF.

This clone was seen a handful of times. This chain joins TRBV7-8 and TRBJ2-2; 8 nucleotides line up with TRBD2. Germline CDR1 is SGHVS and CDR2 is FQNEAQ. The CDR3 has 17 amino acids. V lost 5 bases, J lost 4 bases, and 12 bases stayed unmatched. In DNA, the CDR3 is TGTGCCAGCAGCCTCCCGGGAGGGCGCGTGTCCACCGGGGAGCTGTTTTTT. It is translated as CASSLPGGRVSTGELFF.

CDR3 DNA sequence: TGTGCCAGCAGCACAGGGTTTGGAAACACCATATATTTT. This gives the protein CASSTGFGNTIYF. The rearrangement joins TRBV28 to TRBJ1-3, with D perhaps matching TRBD1 (6 bases). The germline gives CDR1 MDHEN, CDR2 SYDVKM. There are 13 residues in the CDR3. The germline V and J ends were trimmed by 6 bases and 3 bases, with 9 bases remaining between them.

This chain uses TRBV9 with TRBJ2-2; maybe TRBD1 (5 bases). V was clipped by 1 base and J by 6 bases, with 7 bases between them. CDR1 SGDLS and CDR2 YYNGEE come from the germline V gene. The CDR3 is 13 residues long. The CDR3 loop reads CASSVIGAGELFF. Here the CDR3 DNA reads TGTGCCAGCAGCGTAATAGGGGCCGGGGAGCTGTTTTTT.

V and J are TRBV5-6 and TRBJ1-2, with a weak D call TRBD1 (6 bases). CDR1 and CDR2 (germline): SGHDT, YYEEEE. CDR3 length: 12 amino acids. V dropped 2 bases and J dropped 8 bases, with 10 bases sitting between them. CDR3 in amino acids: CASSLGGAGYTF. The CDR3 DNA is TGTGCCAGCAGCTTAGGGGGGGCCGGCTACACCTTC.

This clone was detected only a few times. The chain carries TRBV3-1 (or the pseudogene TRBV3-2) and TRBJ1-5; 7 bases are a match to TRBD1. Germline V lookup: CDR1 LGHDT, CDR2 YNNKEL (reference sequence). V lost 5 bases to trimming and J lost 4 bases; unmatched junction nucleotides: 5. CDR3 length: 14 amino acids. This chain's CDR3 is CASSSGTANQPQHF. CDR3 bases: TGTGCCAGCAGCTCCGGGACAGCGAATCAGCCCCAGCATTTT.

V is TRBV28 and J is TRBJ1-6; D possibly corresponds to TRBD1 (5 bases). Germline-derived CDR1 and CDR2 are MDHEN and SYDVKM. V lost 0 bases to trimming and J lost 0 bases, with 15 bases between them. The CDR3 is 19 residues long. Here the CDR3 DNA reads TGTGCCAGCAGTTTATGGGGGGGGACTCCGAGCTCCTATAATTCACCCCTCCACTTT. Its protein product is CASSLWGGTPSSYNSPLHF.

Here the CDR3 reads CASSDRGHTDTQYF. CDR3 bases: TGTGCCAGCAGCGACAGGGGGCACACAGATACGCAGTATTTT. V is TRBV6-2 or TRBV6-3 and J is TRBJ2-3; 10 bases align to TRBD1. CDR3 length: 14 residues. In germline, CDR1 is MNHEY, CDR2 SVGEGT. The J segment lost 2 bases and the V segment lost 6 bases, leaving 2 bases of the junction unmatched.

This clone was counted between two and nine times. The rearrangement uses TRBV4-3 and TRBJ2-2, with 8 bases that match TRBD1. The CDR3 has 17 amino acids. V gave up 3 bases and J gave up 0 bases; unmatched junction bases: 6. Looked up from germline, CDR1 is LGHNA and CDR2 is YSLEER. The DNA for the CDR3 is TGCGCCAGCAGCCACCGACAGGGGTTTTCGAACACCGGGGAGCTGTTTTTT. It codes for CASSHRQGFSNTGELFF.